The clone carrying this TCR beta chain has just a few counts. Its antigen is still unknown. V was pared by 2 bases and J by 8 bases, with 13 bases between. CDR1 and CDR2 from the germline V gene are KGHSH and LQKENI. The CDR3 runs 15 residues. Clones were read by immunoSEQ multiplex PCR, and TCRdb kept only the in-frame ones, dropping some. Among some 140,000 clones, just under 85% were seen once, and the ten largest hold just under 30%. The entry originates in a study of cytomegalovirus exposure and HLA in healthy donors. General study results and limits: The study listed around 150 cytomegalovirus-associated TCR beta chains.

This chain uses TRBV18 with TRBJ1-6; D is ambiguous. The specimen sequenced was PBMCs. The TCR originated in a man aged 25 to 45 in good health and CMV-seropositive. The CDR3 is CASSPTLGGDSPLHF. The CDR3 DNA follows: TGTGCCAGCTCACCAACCCTGGGAGGTGATTCACCCCTCCACTTT.